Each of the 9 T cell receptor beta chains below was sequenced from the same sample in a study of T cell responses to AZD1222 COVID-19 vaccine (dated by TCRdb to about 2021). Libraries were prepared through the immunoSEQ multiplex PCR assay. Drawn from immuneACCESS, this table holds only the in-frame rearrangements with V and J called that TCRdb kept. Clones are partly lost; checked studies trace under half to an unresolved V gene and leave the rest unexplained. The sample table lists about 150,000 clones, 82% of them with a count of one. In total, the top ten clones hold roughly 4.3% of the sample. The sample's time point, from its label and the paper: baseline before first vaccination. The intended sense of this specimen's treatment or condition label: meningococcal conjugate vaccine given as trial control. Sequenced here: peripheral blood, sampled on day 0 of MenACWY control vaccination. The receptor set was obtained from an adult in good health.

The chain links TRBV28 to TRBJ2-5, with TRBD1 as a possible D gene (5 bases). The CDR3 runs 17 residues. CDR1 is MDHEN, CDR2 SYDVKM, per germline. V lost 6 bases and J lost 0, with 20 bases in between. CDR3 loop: CASSPSVGRRNQETQYF. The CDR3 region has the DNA TGTGCCAGCAGCCCCTCCGTGGGGCGGAGAAACCAAGAGACCCAGTACTTC.

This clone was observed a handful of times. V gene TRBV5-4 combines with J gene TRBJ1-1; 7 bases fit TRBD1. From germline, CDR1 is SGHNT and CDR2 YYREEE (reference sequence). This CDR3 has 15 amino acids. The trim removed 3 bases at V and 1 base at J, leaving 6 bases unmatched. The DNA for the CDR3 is TGTGCCAGCAGCTGGGGGGGACAGTGGAACACTGAAGCTTTCTTT. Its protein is CASSWGGQWNTEAFF.

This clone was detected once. CDR3 nucleotide sequence: TGTGCCAGTAGTATTCGGGGAGGAACTGAAGCTTTCTTT. It codes for CASSIRGGTEAFF. The rearrangement joins TRBV19 to TRBJ1-1; unclear D gene. With 3 bases removed from V and 5 bases from J, the gap between germline ends came to 10 bases. Per germline, CDR1 LNHDA and CDR2 SQIVND (reference sequence). This CDR3 region has 13 residues. The complete variable domain, with remaining parts taken from reference TRBV19 and TRBJ1-1, reads DGGITQSPKYLFRKEGQNVTLSCEQNLNHDAMYWYRQDPGQGLRLIYYSQIVNDFQKGDIAEGYSVSREKKESFPLTVTSAQKNPTAFYLCASSIRGGTEAFFGQGTRLTVV.

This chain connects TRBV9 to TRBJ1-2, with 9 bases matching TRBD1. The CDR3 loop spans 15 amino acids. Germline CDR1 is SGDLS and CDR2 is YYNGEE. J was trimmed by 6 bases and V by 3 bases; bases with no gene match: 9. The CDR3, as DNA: TGTGCCAGCAGCGGGAACAGGGGGCTTCGGAATGGCTACACCTTC. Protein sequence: CASSGNRGLRNGYTF. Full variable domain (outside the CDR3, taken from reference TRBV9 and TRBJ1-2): DSGVTQTPKHLITATGQRVTLRCSPRSGDLSVYWYQQSLDQGLQFLIQYYNGEERAKGNILERFSAQQFPDLHSELNLSSLELGDSALYFCASSGNRGLRNGYTFGSGTRLTVV.

For the CDR3, the DNA is TGTGCCAGCGGCCAAAGCGGGGCATACACAGATACGCAGTATTTT. This codes for CASGQSGAYTDTQYF. The chain carries TRBV7-8 and TRBJ2-3; 7 bases match TRBD2. J was trimmed by 2 bases and V by 8 bases; bases with no gene match: 10. The CDR3 covers 15 residues. The V gene's germline CDR1 is SGHVS and CDR2 FQNEAQ. The full variable domain, its missing parts supplied by reference TRBV7-8 and TRBJ2-3, is GAGVSQSPRYKVAKRGQDVALRCDPISGHVSLFWYQQALGQGPEFLTYFQNEAQLDKSGLPSDRFFAERPEGSVSTLKIQRTQQEDSAVYLCASGQSGAYTDTQYFGPGTRLTVL.

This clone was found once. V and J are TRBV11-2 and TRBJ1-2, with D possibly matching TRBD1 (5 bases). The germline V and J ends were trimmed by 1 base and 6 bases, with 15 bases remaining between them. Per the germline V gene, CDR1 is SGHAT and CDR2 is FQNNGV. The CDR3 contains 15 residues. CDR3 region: CASSLVAGSLDGYTF. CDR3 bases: TGTGCCAGCAGCTTAGTCGCAGGGAGCCTCGATGGCTACACCTTC. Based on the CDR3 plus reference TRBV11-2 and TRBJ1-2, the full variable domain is EAGVAQSPRYKIIEKRQSVAFWCNPISGHATLYWYQQILGQGPKLLIQFQNNGVVDDSQLPKDRFSAERLKGVDSTLKIQPAKLEDSAVYLCASSLVAGSLDGYTFGSGTRLTVV.

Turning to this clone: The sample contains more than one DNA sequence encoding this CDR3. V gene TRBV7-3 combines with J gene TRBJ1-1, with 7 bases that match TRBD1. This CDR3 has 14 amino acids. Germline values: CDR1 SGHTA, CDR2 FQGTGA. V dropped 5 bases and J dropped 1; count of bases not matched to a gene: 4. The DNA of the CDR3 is TGTGCCAGCAGCCTGGGACAGCCGAACACTGAAGCTTTCTTT. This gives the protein CASSLGQPNTEAFF.

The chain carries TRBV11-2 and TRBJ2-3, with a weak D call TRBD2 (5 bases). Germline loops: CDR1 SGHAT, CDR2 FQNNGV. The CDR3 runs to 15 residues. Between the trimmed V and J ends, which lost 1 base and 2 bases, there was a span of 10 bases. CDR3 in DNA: TGTGCCAGCAGCTTAGGGGGTGGACTCACAGATACGCAGTATTTT. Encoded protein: CASSLGGGLTDTQYF.

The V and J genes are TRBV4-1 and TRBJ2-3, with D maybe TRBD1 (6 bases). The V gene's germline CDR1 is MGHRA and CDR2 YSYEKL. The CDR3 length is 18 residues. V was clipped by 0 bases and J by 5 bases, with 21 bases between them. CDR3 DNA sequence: TGCGCCAGCAGCCAAGAGGAAGGTAAAACAGGGTCGAGAGATACGCAGTATTTT. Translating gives CASSQEEGKTGSRDTQYF.